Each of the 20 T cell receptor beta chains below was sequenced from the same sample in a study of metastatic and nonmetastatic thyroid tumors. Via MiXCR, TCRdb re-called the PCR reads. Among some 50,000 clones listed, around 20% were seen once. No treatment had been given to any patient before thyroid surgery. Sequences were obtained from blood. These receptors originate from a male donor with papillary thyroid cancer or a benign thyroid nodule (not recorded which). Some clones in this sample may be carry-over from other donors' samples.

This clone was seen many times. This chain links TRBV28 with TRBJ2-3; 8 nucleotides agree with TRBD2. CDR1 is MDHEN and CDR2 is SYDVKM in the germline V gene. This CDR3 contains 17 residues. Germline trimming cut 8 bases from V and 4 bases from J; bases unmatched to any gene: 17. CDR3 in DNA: TGTGCCAGCCTCAGGGCCCGAGGGAGAGCGGGAGCAGATACGCAGTATTTT. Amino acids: CASLRARGRAGADTQYF.

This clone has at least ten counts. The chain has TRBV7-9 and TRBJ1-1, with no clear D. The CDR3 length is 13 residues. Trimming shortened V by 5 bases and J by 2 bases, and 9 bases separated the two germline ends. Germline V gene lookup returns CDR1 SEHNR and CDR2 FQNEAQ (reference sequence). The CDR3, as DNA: TGTGCCAGCAGCCAGGCAGGAAACACTGAAGCTTTCTTT. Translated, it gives CASSQAGNTEAFF.

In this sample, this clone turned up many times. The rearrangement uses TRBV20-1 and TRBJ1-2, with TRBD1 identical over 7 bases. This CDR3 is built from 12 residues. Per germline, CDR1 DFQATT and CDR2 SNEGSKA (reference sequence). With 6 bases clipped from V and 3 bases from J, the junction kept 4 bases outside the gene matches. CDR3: CSALQGDYGYTF. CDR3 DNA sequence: TGCAGTGCCCTTCAGGGGGACTATGGCTACACCTTC.

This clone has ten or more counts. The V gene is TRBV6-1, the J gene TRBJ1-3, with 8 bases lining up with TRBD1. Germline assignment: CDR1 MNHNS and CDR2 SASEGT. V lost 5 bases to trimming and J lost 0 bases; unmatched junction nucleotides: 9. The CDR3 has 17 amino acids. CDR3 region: CASSPRDRPLSGNTIYF. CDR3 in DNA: TGTGCCAGCAGTCCTCGGGACAGGCCTCTCTCTGGAAACACCATATATTTT.

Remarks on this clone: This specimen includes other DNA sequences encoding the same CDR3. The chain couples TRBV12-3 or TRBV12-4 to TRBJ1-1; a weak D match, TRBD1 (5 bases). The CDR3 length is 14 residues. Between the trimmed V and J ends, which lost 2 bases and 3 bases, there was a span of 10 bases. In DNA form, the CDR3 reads TGTGCCAGCAGTTTAACTTGGGGGGACACTGAAGCTTTCTTT. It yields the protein CASSLTWGDTEAFF.

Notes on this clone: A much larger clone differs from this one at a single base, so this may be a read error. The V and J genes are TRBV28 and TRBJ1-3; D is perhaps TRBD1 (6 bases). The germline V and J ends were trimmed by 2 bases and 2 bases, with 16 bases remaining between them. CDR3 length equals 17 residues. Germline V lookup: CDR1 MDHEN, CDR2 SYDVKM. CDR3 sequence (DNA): TGTGCCAGCAGTTTACCCGGGGGGGGGCATACTGGAAACACCATATATTTT. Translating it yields CASSLPGGGHTGNTIYF. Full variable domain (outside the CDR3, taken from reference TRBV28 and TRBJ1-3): DVKVTQSSRYLVKRTGEKVFLECVQDMDHENMFWYRQDPGLGLRLIYFSYDVKMKEKGDIPEGYSVSREKKERFSLILESASTNQTSMYLCASSLPGGGHTGNTIYFGEGSWLTVV.

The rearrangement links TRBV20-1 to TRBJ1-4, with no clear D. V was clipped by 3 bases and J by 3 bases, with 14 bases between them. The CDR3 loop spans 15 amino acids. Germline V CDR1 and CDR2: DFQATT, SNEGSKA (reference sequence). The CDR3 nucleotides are TGCAGTGCTAGGTCGGACGGAACAGCTAATGAAAAACTGTTTTTT. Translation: CSARSDGTANEKLFF.

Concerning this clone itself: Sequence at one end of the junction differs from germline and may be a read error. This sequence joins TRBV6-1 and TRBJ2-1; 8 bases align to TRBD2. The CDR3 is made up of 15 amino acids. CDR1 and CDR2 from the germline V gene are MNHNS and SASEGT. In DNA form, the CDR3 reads TGTGTCAGCAGTGACGAGGCGGGGGGAGAGGATGAGCAGTTCTTC. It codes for CVSSDEAGGEDEQFF.

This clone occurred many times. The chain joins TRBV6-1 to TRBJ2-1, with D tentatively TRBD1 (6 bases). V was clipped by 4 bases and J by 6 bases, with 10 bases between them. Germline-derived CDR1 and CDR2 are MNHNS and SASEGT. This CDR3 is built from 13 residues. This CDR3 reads CASSVTGLNEQFF. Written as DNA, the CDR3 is TGTGCCAGCAGTGTTACAGGGCTCAATGAGCAGTTCTTC.

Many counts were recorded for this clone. Here the CDR3 DNA reads TGTGCCAGCAAACGAAGCAATCAGCCCCAGCATTTT. Encoded protein: CASKRSNQPQHF. The chain is built from TRBV2 and TRBJ1-5; D call uncertain. V was shortened by 7 bases and J by 1 base, with 5 bases between the two germline ends. The CDR3 totals 12 residues. Germline V CDR1 and CDR2: SNHLY, FYNNEI.

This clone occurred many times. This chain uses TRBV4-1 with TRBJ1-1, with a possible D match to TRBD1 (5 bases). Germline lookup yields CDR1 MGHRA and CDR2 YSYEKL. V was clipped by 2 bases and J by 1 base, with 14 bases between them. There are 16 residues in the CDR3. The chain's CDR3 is CASSQRERGSNTEAFF. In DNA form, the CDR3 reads TGCGCCAGCAGCCAACGGGAGAGGGGCTCGAACACTGAAGCTTTCTTT.

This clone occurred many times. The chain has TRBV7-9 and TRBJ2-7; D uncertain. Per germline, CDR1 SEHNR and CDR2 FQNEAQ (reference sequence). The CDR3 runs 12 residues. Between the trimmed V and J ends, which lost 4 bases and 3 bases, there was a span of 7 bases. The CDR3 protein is CASSSSLYEQYF. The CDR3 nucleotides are TGTGCCAGCAGCTCTTCTCTCTACGAGCAGTACTTC.

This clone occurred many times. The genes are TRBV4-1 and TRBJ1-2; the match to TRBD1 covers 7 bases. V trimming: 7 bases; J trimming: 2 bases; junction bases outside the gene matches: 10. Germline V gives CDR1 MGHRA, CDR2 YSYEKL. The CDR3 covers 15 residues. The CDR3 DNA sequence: TGCGCCAGCATACCCCTCGAGGGGGCCAACTATGGCTACACCTTC. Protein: CASIPLEGANYGYTF.

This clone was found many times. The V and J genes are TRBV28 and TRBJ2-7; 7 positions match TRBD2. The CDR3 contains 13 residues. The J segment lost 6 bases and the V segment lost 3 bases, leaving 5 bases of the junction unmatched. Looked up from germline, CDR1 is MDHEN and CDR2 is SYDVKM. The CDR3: CASSFGGESEQYF. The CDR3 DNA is TGTGCCAGCAGTTTTGGGGGGGAGAGCGAGCAGTACTTC.

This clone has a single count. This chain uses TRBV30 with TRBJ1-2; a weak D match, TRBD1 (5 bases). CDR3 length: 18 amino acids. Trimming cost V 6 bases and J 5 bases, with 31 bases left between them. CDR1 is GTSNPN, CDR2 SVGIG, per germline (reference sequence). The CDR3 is CACPRWQSGPSPRYGYTF. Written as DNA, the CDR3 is TGTGCCTGTCCGAGGTGGCAATCGGGACCATCCCCGAGATATGGCTACACCTTC.

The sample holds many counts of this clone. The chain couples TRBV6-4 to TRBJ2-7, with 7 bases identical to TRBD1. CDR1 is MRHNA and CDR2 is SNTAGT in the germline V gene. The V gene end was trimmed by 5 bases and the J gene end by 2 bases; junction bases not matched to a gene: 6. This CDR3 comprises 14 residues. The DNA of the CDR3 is TGTGCCAGCAGTAGGGGGCCAGGGGCCTACGAGCAGTACTTC. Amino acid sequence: CASSRGPGAYEQYF.

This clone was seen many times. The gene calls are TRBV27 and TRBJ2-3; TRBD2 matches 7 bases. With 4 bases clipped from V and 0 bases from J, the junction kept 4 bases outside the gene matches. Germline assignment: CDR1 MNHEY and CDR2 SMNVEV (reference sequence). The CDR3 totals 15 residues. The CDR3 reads CASSSGLLSTDTQYF. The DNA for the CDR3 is TGTGCCAGCAGTTCGGGACTATTGAGCACAGATACGCAGTATTTT.

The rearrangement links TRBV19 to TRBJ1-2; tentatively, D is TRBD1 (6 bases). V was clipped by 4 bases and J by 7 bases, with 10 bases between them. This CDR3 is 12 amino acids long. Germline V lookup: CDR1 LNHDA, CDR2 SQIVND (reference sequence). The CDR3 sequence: CASSSGTSGYTF. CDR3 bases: TGTGCCAGTAGTAGTGGGACATCTGGCTACACCTTC.

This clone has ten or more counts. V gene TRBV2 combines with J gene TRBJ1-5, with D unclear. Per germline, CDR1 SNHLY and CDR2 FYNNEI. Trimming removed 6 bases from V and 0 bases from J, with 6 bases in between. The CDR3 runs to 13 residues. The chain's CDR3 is CASRGNSNQPQHF. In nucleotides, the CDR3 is TGTGCCAGCAGGGGAAATAGCAATCAGCCCCAGCATTTT.

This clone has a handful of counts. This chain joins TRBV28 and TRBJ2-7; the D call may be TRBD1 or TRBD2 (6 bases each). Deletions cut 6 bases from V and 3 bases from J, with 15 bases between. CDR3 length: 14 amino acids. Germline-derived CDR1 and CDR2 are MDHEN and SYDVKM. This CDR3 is CASRPTGAFYEQYF. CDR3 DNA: TGTGCCAGCAGGCCGACGGGGGCCTTCTACGAGCAGTACTTC.